Following are 17 T cell receptor beta chains from one sample sequenced in a study of blood T cell repertoires in COVID-19 (dated by TCRdb to between 2020 and 2021). Receptor amplification or capture employed the immunoSEQ multiplex PCR assay. This immuneACCESS table, as held by TCRdb, lists in-frame sequences with V and J called but not all clones. Of the missing ones, under half trace to an unresolved V gene in checked studies; the others have no known cause. Here the sample has 130,000 to 150,000 clones; 70% to 90% occur a single time. Jointly, the top ten make up around 8% of the sample. The sequencing sample was made of peripheral blood. All receptors come from a woman aged 55-70 years with COVID-19, enrolled during active disease.

The rearrangement uses TRBV15 and TRBJ1-2, with D perhaps matching TRBD1 (6 bases). The CDR3 spans 14 residues. The germline gives CDR1 LNHNV, CDR2 YYDKDF (reference sequence). With 0 bases removed from V and 6 bases from J, the gap between germline ends came to 11 bases. CDR3 protein: CATSRDRTAHGYTF. DNA of the CDR3: TGTGCCACCAGCAGAGATCGGACAGCACATGGCTACACCTTC.

J is TRBJ1-2 and V is TRBV29-1; the D gene is possibly TRBD1 (6 bases). This CDR3 is built from 15 residues. Trimming pared 1 base from V and 1 base from J, leaving 13 bases between. The germline gives CDR1 SQVTM, CDR2 ANQGSEA. This chain's CDR3 is CSVEANSRGNYGYTF. The DNA of the CDR3 is TGCAGCGTTGAAGCCAACTCCAGGGGTAACTATGGCTACACCTTC.

The chain links TRBV5-5 to TRBJ1-3; D is perhaps TRBD1 (6 bases). Germline CDR1 reads SGHKS; CDR2 reads YYEKEE (reference sequence). The CDR3 consists of 17 residues. Between the trimmed V and J ends, which lost 4 bases and 3 bases, there was a span of 20 bases. In nucleotides, the CDR3 is TGTGCCAGCAGCCCTGTAAATACAGGGAGTCGTGGAAACACCATATATTTT. Translation gives CASSPVNTGSRGNTIYF.

This rearrangement joins TRBV4-3 to TRBJ1-6, with 12 bases lining up with TRBD1. CDR3 size: 17 residues. Germline V gene data show CDR1 as LGHNA and CDR2 as YSLEER. V trimming: 3 bases; J trimming: 10 bases; junction bases outside the gene matches: 10. The CDR3, as DNA: TGCGCCAGCAGCCATGGGCCCGGGACAGGGGGCGAATCACCCCTCCACTTT. Amino acids: CASSHGPGTGGESPLHF.

This chain connects TRBV18 to TRBJ1-2; 9 positions agree with TRBD1. Germline loops: CDR1 KGHSH, CDR2 LQKENI. This CDR3 is built from 19 residues. With 2 bases clipped from V and 2 bases from J, the junction kept 15 bases outside the gene matches. For the CDR3, the DNA is TGTGCCAGCTCACCAATTGGACAGGGGCCTCCCGGGGCAAACTATGGCTACACCTTC. The encoded protein is CASSPIGQGPPGANYGYTF. Full variable domain (rest looked up from reference TRBV18 and TRBJ1-2): NAGVMQNPRHLVRRRGQEARLRCSPMKGHSHVYWYRQLPEEGLKFMVYLQKENIIDESGMPKERFSAEFPKEGPSILRIQQVVRGDSAAYFCASSPIGQGPPGANYGYTFGSGTRLTVV.

The chain combines TRBV30 with TRBJ1-2; 9 nucleotides agree with TRBD1. The V gene end was trimmed by 4 bases and the J gene end by 7 bases; junction bases not matched to a gene: 7. Germline V gene lookup returns CDR1 GTSNPN and CDR2 SVGIG (reference sequence). The CDR3 length is 13 residues. The CDR3 nucleotides read TGTGCCTGGACCCAGGACAGGGGTCGTGGCTACACCTTC. This codes for CAWTQDRGRGYTF.

The gene calls are TRBV5-1 and TRBJ2-7; TRBD2 agrees at 8 bases. The germline V gene has CDR1 SGHRS and CDR2 YFSETQ. The CDR3 contains 14 residues. The trim removed 0 bases at V and 8 bases at J, leaving 7 bases unmatched. CDR3 sequence reads: CASSLERGSDKQYF. In DNA form, the CDR3 reads TGCGCCAGCAGCTTGGAGCGGGGGAGTGACAAGCAGTACTTC.

The gene calls are TRBV7-3 and TRBJ1-5, with D perhaps matching TRBD1 (5 bases). The CDR3 is 15 amino acids. The germline gives CDR1 SGHTA, CDR2 FQGTGA. V shed 1 base and J shed 4 bases, with 11 bases lying between them. CDR3 protein: CASSLSGQGNQPQHF. The DNA of the CDR3 is TGTGCCAGCAGCTTAAGTGGTCAGGGAAATCAGCCCCAGCATTTT. Together with reference TRBV7-3 and TRBJ1-5, the CDR3 gives the full variable domain: GAGVSQTPSNKVTEKGKYVELRCDPISGHTALYWYRQSLGQGPEFLIYFQGTGAADDSGLPNDRFFAVRPEGSVSTLKIQRTERGDSAVYLCASSLSGQGNQPQHFGDGTRLSIL.

The chain links TRBV7-9 to TRBJ1-1, with TRBD1 identical over 7 bases. The CDR3 has 14 amino acids. The ends lost 3 bases at V and 2 bases at J; junction bases unmatched: 3. The germline CDR1 and CDR2 sequences are SEHNR and FQNEAQ (reference sequence). For the CDR3, the DNA is TGTGCCAGCAGCTTGGGACAGATAAACACTGAAGCTTTCTTT. Protein product: CASSLGQINTEAFF.

The chain links TRBV7-8 to TRBJ1-2; D is unclear. The CDR3 has 15 amino acids. The germline gives CDR1 SGHVS, CDR2 FQNEAQ. V was cut by 2 bases and J by 2 bases, with 12 bases left in between. CDR3 amino acids: CASSLLVLRNYGYTF. CDR3 nucleotides: TGTGCCAGCAGCTTATTGGTCCTTCGGAACTATGGCTACACCTTC.

This sequence joins TRBV7-2 and TRBJ2-2; 11 bases line up with TRBD2. V lost 2 bases, J lost 7 bases, and 3 bases stayed unmatched. This CDR3 is built from 15 residues. Germline CDR1 and CDR2: SGHTA and FQGNSA. The CDR3 bases are TGTGCCAGCAGCTTAACTAGCGGGGGAGACGGGGAGCTGTTTTTT. Its translation: CASSLTSGGDGELFF.

The chain joins TRBV5-6 to TRBJ1-5; the D is unclear. Per germline, CDR1 SGHDT and CDR2 YYEEEE. The CDR3 contains 15 residues. Trimming left V 1 base short and J 7 bases short, with 15 bases between. CDR3 DNA sequence: TGTGCCAGCAGCTTGTTTGTGGAGGGTGGGCAGCCCCAGCATTTT. Translation: CASSLFVEGGQPQHF.

The V gene is TRBV5-1, the J gene TRBJ2-7, with 7 nucleotides matching TRBD1. Trimming removed 3 bases from V and 0 bases from J; junction bases left unmatched: 9. This CDR3 region has 16 residues. Germline CDR1 SGHRS, CDR2 YFSETQ. CDR3 nucleotides: TGCGCCAGCAGCTCCAACACCCGGGACAGCTCCTACGAGCAGTACTTC. It is translated as CASSSNTRDSSYEQYF.

This clone came up a few times. The J gene is TRBJ2-7, the V gene TRBV2, with 7 bases identical to TRBD2. Germline V gene data show CDR1 as SNHLY and CDR2 as FYNNEI. V gave up 4 bases and J gave up 12 bases; unmatched junction bases: 9. The CDR3 is 12 residues long. The CDR3: CASSAAAGVGYF. CDR3 coding DNA: TGTGCCAGCAGTGCGGCCGCGGGGGTCGGGTACTTC.

The chain recombines TRBV5-4 with TRBJ1-3; D might be TRBD1 (5 bases). CDR1 is SGHNT and CDR2 is YYREEE in the germline V gene (reference sequence). The germline V and J ends were trimmed by 0 bases and 6 bases, with 13 bases remaining between them. This CDR3 region has 15 residues. The CDR3 nucleotides read TGTGCCAGCAGCTTGGATGGGGGGGTCATAAACACCATATATTTT. Translating it yields CASSLDGGVINTIYF.

The rearrangement uses TRBV29-1 and TRBJ1-4, with TRBD1 matching 7 bases. CDR1 is SQVTM, CDR2 ANQGSEA, per germline. The ends lost 8 bases at V and 5 bases at J; junction bases unmatched: 8. This CDR3 has 13 amino acids. The CDR3 DNA is TGCAGCACGAGGACAGGAGAAAATGAAAAACTGTTTTTT. It encodes CSTRTGENEKLFF.

The DNA for the CDR3 is TGTGCCAGCAGCTTGACAGGGGCCCAAGAGACCCAGTACTTC. Encoded protein: CASSLTGAQETQYF. The V and J genes are TRBV5-6 and TRBJ2-5; TRBD1 matches 7 bases. Germline CDR1 reads SGHDT; CDR2 reads YYEEEE. The CDR3 is 14 residues long. V lost 1 base to trimming and J lost 1 base; unmatched junction nucleotides: 1.